This T cell receptor (beta chain) was sequenced for a study of T-cell memory formation after mild COVID-19 (dated by TCRdb to about 2021). Describing the broader study: Most TCR sequence clusters were specific to one of the two donors. Longitudinal TCRalpha and TCRbeta repertoire sequencing tracked T-cell clones expanding and contracting after mild COVID-19 in two donors. The cohort was made up of two young adult volunteers, one female and one male, who were previously healthy.

The germline V gene sets CDR1 to SGHAT and CDR2 to FQNNGV. V is pruned by 3 bases and J by 0 bases, leaving 14 bases of the junction without a gene match. Including cysteine and phenylalanine, the CDR3 has 18 amino acids. Of all the DNA, just the CDR3 is kept, 54 bases in frame from base 1. With regard to this clonotype: No antigen is known for it. No much larger clone exists at a distance of one base, and base qualities are not known.

The listed sequencing device is Illumina NovaSeq 6000. TCRalpha and TCRbeta cDNA libraries were built by 5'RACE with constant-segment primers, adding sample barcodes and unique molecular identifiers. Trizol reagent was used to extract RNA from every sample. Libraries were amplified in two PCR steps, with a second sample barcode and Illumina TruSeq adapters added in the second step. The libraries were sequenced on an Illumina NovaSeq using 2 x 150 bp paired-end reads. The paper's data handling went like this. Reads were demultiplexed and collapsed into UMI-guided consensus sequences with migec v1.2.7. Using mixcr v2.1.11, UMI consensuses were aligned to TRA and TRB V and J templates and then assembled into clonotypes. Clonotypes were classified as expanded or contracted when called significant by both edgeR and NoisET, with noise models trained on biological replicates. For edgeR calls, the thresholds were a false discovery rate-adjusted p below 0.01 and a log2 fold-change of 1. As an exploratory analysis of dynamics, PCA with hierarchical clustering was applied to max-normalized trajectories of the 1000 most abundant clonotypes. Each responding clone was given a CD4 or CD8 phenotype based on the CD4+ and CD8+ repertoires, which had been sequenced separately. TCRdb ran its own pipeline on the public reads, namely fastp trimming at Q25 and MiXCR clone calling, and kept in-frame beta chains. Here each entry gathers all rows of one CDR3 protein and keeps the most common genes and DNA. The V and J calls reflect TCRdb's pipeline rather than the authors' work. Counted in this sample were approximately 500,000 distinct CDR3 sequences; nearly 25% of them appeared once. The ten biggest clones cover approximately 12% of the sample.

Summary of the overall study and its limitations: Only two mild cases were covered by the study, and larger cohorts that include severe cases with pre-infection samples were considered necessary. Some responding clones were found in pre-infection memory, which suggests that pre-existing cross-reactive memory T cells took part in the SARS-CoV-2 response. SARS-CoV-2 specificity of the second-wave clones peaking on day 37 was not confirmed. From day 15 to 85, contracting clones showed balanced CD4/CD8 phenotypes, whereas a second wave of clones that expanded from day 15 to 37 leaned towards CD4+. Contracting CD4+ clones turned up mainly in the CM and EM memory subsets, whereas EMRA was where CD8+ clones were enriched.

Ficoll-Paque density gradient centrifugation was used to isolate PBMCs. The sample was PBMCs or a T cell subset sorted from them (not recorded which). The sequence is built from TRBV11-2 and TRBJ2-7; TRBD1 agrees with 7 junctional bases. The TCR sequence derives from an adult woman who had mild COVID-19 (a few samples of this study predate the infection). The sample titles of this study are shuffled in the database, so cell type and time point are left out; the donor was told from shared clones. The sequenced DNA: TGTGCCAGCAGCTTGACAGGGACGGAGAAAGCCAGCTCCTACGAGCAGTACTTC. Its product reads: CASSLTGTEKASSYEQYF.